This T cell receptor (beta chain) was recovered during a study of regulatory T cells in long-lasting Graves disease. Indicated time point: newly diagnosed GD, antithyroid drugs for less than 3 months. After RNA was extracted from PBMCs, the TCR library was made from it. iRepertoire HTBI primers and Arm-PCR of CDR3 regions built TCR beta libraries. Each CDR3 protein is one row after TCRdb ran MiXCR on the multiplex PCR reads. Here the sample spans 200,000 to 250,000 distinct CDR3 sequences, around 20% being singletons. The V and J ends lost 5 bases and 5 bases, in that order; junction bases with no gene match: 2. Looked up from germline, CDR1 is MNHEY and CDR2 is SVGEGT. The CDR3 runs to 13 residues. This sample was shared with a second study, whose subject was T cells in Graves' hyperthyroidism and ophthalmopathy. That paper notes: Most thyroid clonotypes expanded above 0.001 appeared in blood too.

The TCR sequence derives from a woman aged 30 to 39 with Graves disease. The chain links TRBV6-2 or TRBV6-3 to TRBJ2-3; 9 bases are shared with TRBD2. The source material was peripheral blood mononuclear cells (PBMCs), sampled at new diagnosis, from a patient treated with antithyroid drugs. The CDR3 loop reads CASSELAGDTQYF. In nucleotides, the CDR3 is TGTGCCAGCAGTGAACTAGCGGGAGATACGCAGTATTTT.